This T cell receptor (beta chain) was sequenced for a study of CD8 T cells in ankylosing spondylitis. Using its own MiXCR run on the 5' RACE reads, TCRdb lists one record per CDR3 protein. The repertoire holds tens of thousands of distinct CDR3 sequences, about 10% seen once, with about 1.4% in the top ten. V was pared by 0 bases and J by 7 bases, with 16 bases between. Germline CDR1 reads SQVTM; CDR2 reads ANQGSEA. This CDR3 has 14 amino acids. The sequencing sample was made of blood, either unsorted or a sorted T cell fraction (not recorded which). This sequence originates from a male donor with ankylosing spondylitis or in good health (not recorded which). V usage is TRBV29-1 and J usage is TRBJ2-7, with D maybe TRBD2 (5 bases). CDR3 bases: TGCAGCGTTGAAGATCTCGGGATGTCTCGGGAGCAGTACTTC. Protein sequence: CSVEDLGMSREQYF.